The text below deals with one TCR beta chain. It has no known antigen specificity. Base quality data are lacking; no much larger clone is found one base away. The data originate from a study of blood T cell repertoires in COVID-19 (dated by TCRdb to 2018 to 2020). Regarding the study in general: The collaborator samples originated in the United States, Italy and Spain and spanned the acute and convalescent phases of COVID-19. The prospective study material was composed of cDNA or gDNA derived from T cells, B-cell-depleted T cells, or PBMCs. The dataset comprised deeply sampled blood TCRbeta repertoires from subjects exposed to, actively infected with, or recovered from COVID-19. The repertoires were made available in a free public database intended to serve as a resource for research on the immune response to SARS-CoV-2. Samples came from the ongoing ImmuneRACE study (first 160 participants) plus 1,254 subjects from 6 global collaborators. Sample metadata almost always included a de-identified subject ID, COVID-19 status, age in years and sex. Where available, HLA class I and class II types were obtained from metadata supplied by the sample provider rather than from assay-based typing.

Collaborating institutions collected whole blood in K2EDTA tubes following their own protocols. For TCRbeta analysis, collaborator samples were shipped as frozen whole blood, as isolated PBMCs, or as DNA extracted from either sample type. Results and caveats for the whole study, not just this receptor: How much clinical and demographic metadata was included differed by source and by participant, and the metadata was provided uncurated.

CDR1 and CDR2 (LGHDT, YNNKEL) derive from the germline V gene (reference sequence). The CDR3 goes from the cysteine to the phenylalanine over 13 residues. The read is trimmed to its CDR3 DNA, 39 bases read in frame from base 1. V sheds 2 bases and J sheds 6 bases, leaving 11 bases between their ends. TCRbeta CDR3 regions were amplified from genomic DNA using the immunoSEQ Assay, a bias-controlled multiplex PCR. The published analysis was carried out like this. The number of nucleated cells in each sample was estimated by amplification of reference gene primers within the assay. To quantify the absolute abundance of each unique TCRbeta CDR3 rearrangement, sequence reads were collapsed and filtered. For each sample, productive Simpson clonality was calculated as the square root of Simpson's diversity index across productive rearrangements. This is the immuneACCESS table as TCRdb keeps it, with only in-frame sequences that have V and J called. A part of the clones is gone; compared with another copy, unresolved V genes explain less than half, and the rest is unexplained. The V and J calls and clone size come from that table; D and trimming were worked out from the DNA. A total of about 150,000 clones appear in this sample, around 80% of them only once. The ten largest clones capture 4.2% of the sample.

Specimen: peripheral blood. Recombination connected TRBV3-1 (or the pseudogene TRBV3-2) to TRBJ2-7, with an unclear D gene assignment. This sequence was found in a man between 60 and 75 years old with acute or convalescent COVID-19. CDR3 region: CASSQKRRSEQYF. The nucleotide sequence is TGTGCCAGCAGCCAAAAACGGAGATCCGAGCAGTACTTC.